The rows below give T cell receptor beta chains drawn from one sample of a study of cytomegalovirus exposure and HLA in healthy donors. The data were produced by immunoSEQ multiplex PCR, yet TCRdb's version contains in-frame clones alone and is incomplete. Found here are 35,000 to 55,000 clones, 93% of them singletons; the top ten hold approximately 2.1%. Source material: PBMCs. The origin of the receptors is a woman under 30 in good health and CMV-seronegative. Both conserved end residues are part of each CDR3.

>TRBJ2-3|TRBV18
CASSPLASPLTRTDTQYF
>TRBJ2-1|TRBV5-1
CASSARTSGRNEQFF
>TRBJ1-2|TRBV6-1
CASRTDSTNYGYTF
>TRBJ1-1|TRBV7-6
CASSLALRSGWGNTEAFF
>TRBJ2-7|TRBV4-1
CASSQEPPGEQYF
>TRBJ2-7|TRBV27
CASGGGLSDDEQYF
>TRBJ2-2|TRBV9
CASSVEVGETRTELFF
>TRBJ2-7|TRBV7-2
CASSPTSDNSYEQYF
>TRBJ2-6|TRBV11-2
CASSLNFGFSGANVLTF
>TRBJ2-2|TRBV29-1
CSVLGTSANTGELFF
>TRBJ2-7|TRBV6-1
CASMGGRAAYEQYF
>TRBJ1-1|TRBV7-2
CASSFGGLTEAFF
>TRBJ1-2|TRBV19
CASSDNPTVFYGYTF
>TRBJ1-2|TRBV19
CASRQGYGYTF
>TRBJ1-3|TRBV6-1
CASSEFEEAGNTIYF
>TRBJ2-1|TRBV28
CASSSRGGQGNNEQFF
>TRBJ2-7|TRBV18
CASSRSGEGEQYF
>TRBJ2-6|TRBV6-6
CASSYPTVFGANVLTF